This TCR beta chain is from a study of T cells in localized non-small cell lung cancer. Whole-study results and caveats: Since sequencing was restricted to only one region of the tumor, intratumor heterogeneity remains a possibility. Appearance in adjacent lung was seen for a median about 58 of the top 100 tumor clones. Longer overall survival associated with higher blood T cell density; shorter survival with higher adjacent-lung clonality. The study found T cell clonality highest in uninvolved adjacent lung, above tumor.

The CDR3 length is 11 residues. V was clipped by 3 bases and J by 3 bases, with 2 bases between them. Germline V gene lookup returns CDR1 SGHAT and CDR2 FQNNGV. Method: immunoSEQ multiplex PCR; TCRdb's copy keeps in-frame clones and lacks some. The sample has about 14,000 clones; roughly 85% are singletons. In the case of this clone: Antigen: not known.

This TCR came from a woman aged 40-70 years with stage I lung adenocarcinoma. The chain links TRBV11-2 to TRBJ1-1; D unresolved. Sequenced material: peripheral blood, taken before any cancer treatment. CDR3 sequence (DNA): TGTGCCAGCAGCTTTTACACTGAAGCTTTCTTT. Translation: CASSFYTEAFF.